These 11 T cell receptor beta chains were all obtained from the same sample, sequenced in a study of blood T cell repertoires in COVID-19. Clones were sequenced by immunoSEQ multiplex PCR, and TCRdb holds only the in-frame ones, with some missing. Of approximately 110,000 clones listed, roughly 82% are singletons. Sequenced material: peripheral blood. The receptors stem from a woman older than 75 with active or convalescent COVID-19.

Only one count was recorded for this clone. The chain couples TRBV11-2 to TRBJ2-7; weak D call: TRBD2 (5 bases). The CDR3 length is 14 residues. The germline V gene has CDR1 SGHAT and CDR2 FQNNGV. Trimming cost V 2 bases and J 0 bases, with 8 bases left between them. The CDR3 DNA sequence: TGTGCCAGCAGCTTAACGGAGGTCTCCTACGAGCAGTACTTC. Protein: CASSLTEVSYEQYF. The variable domain in full, completed from reference TRBV11-2 and TRBJ2-7, reads EAGVAQSPRYKIIEKRQSVAFWCNPISGHATLYWYQQILGQGPKLLIQFQNNGVVDDSQLPKDRFSAERLKGVDSTLKIQPAKLEDSAVYLCASSLTEVSYEQYFGPGTRLTVT.

This chain uses TRBV5-1 with TRBJ2-1; 9 nucleotides line up with TRBD2. With 0 bases clipped from V and 5 bases from J, the junction kept 3 bases outside the gene matches. This CDR3 is built from 15 residues. CDR1 and CDR2 from the germline V gene are SGHRS and YFSETQ. CDR3 in DNA: TGCGCCAGCAGCTTGGTCCTAGCGGGACACAATGAGCAGTTCTTC. It codes for CASSLVLAGHNEQFF.

The chain employs TRBV6-1 and TRBJ1-3, with D maybe TRBD1 (6 bases). Trimming took off 2 bases at V and 4 bases at J, with 15 bases between the two ends. This CDR3 contains 16 residues. Germline-derived CDR1 and CDR2 are MNHNS and SASEGT. CDR3 loop: CASSEIRDIMGNTIYF. As DNA, the CDR3 is TGTGCCAGCAGTGAAATCCGGGACATAATGGGAAACACCATATATTTT.

The gene calls are TRBV6-6 and TRBJ1-6; D might be TRBD1 (5 bases). Germline V gene data show CDR1 as MNHNY and CDR2 as SVGAGI (reference sequence). V was trimmed by 5 bases and J by 0 bases, leaving 20 bases between them. CDR3 length equals 19 residues. The CDR3 nucleotides read TGTGCCAGCAGTCCCGGGACTCACGGGGGTAGCTCCTATAATTCACCCCTCCACTTT. It is translated as CASSPGTHGGSSYNSPLHF.

This clone was found a few times. The sample carries other DNA sequences with the same CDR3. The V and J genes are TRBV20-1 and TRBJ2-7; D not resolved. The CDR3 extends over 11 amino acids. V dropped 5 bases and J dropped 5 bases, with 10 bases sitting between them. Looked up from germline, CDR1 is DFQATT and CDR2 is SNEGSKA (reference sequence). CDR3 sequence reads: CSARSGHEQYF. As DNA, the CDR3 is TGCAGTGCTCGATCAGGTCACGAGCAGTACTTC.

Only a few counts were recorded for this clone. The genes are TRBV3-1 (or the pseudogene TRBV3-2) and TRBJ1-5; no reliable D call. Trimming left V 0 bases short and J 16 bases short, with 19 bases between. Per the germline V gene, CDR1 is LGHDT and CDR2 is YNNKEL (reference sequence). The CDR3 contains 14 residues. CDR3 loop: CASSQDNHSPVSHF. Written as DNA, the CDR3 is TGTGCCAGCAGCCAAGATAATCACAGCCCAGTGTCACATTTT.

This clone was seen once. The gene calls are TRBV2 and TRBJ2-7, with D tentatively TRBD1 (7 bases). Germline V gene data show CDR1 as SNHLY and CDR2 as FYNNEI. The CDR3 totals 15 residues. The germline V and J ends were trimmed by 6 bases and 5 bases, with 20 bases remaining between them. The CDR3 here is CASRGARGRGDEQYF. CDR3 in DNA: TGTGCCAGCAGGGGAGCGAGGGGGCGGGGAGACGAGCAGTACTTC.

The V and J genes are TRBV5-1 and TRBJ1-4; D not certain. Trimming removed 2 bases from V and 0 bases from J, with 5 bases in between. This CDR3 has 14 amino acids. Germline CDR1 reads SGHRS; CDR2 reads YFSETQ. CDR3 nucleotides: TGCGCCAGCAGCTTACAGCCAACTAATGAAAAACTGTTTTTT. Protein sequence: CASSLQPTNEKLFF.

V gene TRBV6-6 combines with J gene TRBJ1-1; D may be TRBD1 (5 bases). Germline V lookup: CDR1 MNHNY, CDR2 SVGAGI (reference sequence). The ends were cut back, 2 bases at V and 3 bases at J, with 7 bases in the middle. This CDR3 has 13 residues. CDR3 nucleotides: TGTGCCAGCAGTTACACAGGAGACACTGAAGCTTTCTTT. It specifies CASSYTGDTEAFF.

The chain links TRBV19 to TRBJ2-5; 13 positions match TRBD2. Losses at the gene ends were 5 bases for V and 4 bases for J; bases not matched to a gene: 4. Per germline, CDR1 LNHDA and CDR2 SQIVND (reference sequence). The CDR3 runs 15 residues. The DNA for the CDR3 is TGTGCCAGTAGTGTACTAGCGGGAGGGTTAGAGACCCAGTACTTC. Its translation is CASSVLAGGLETQYF.

This clone was detected once. Relative to the germline gene, one junction end is altered; a read error may explain this. V usage is TRBV7-7 and J usage is TRBJ2-5; D is uncertain. The germline V gene encodes CDR1 SSHAT and CDR2 FNYEAQ (reference sequence). This CDR3 spans 15 amino acids. Here the CDR3 DNA reads TGTGCTAGCAGCTTAGTTTTGGCCGGCAGGGAGACCCAGTACTTC. Translated, it gives CASSLVLAGRETQYF.